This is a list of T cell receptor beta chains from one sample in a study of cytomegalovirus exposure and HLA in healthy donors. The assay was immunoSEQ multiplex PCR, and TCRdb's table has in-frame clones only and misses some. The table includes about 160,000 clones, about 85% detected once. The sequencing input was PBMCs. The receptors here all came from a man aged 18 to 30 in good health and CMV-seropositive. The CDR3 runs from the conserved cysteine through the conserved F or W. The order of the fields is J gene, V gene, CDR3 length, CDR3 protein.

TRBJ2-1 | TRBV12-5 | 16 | CASGLAIAGPHNEQFF
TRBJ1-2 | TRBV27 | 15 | CASSLRWQGDYGYTF
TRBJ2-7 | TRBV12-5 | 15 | CASGLVVASLDEQYF
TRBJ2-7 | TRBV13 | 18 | CASSPSPYGQDNSYEQYF
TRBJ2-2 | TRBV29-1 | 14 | CSVYLDRDTGELFF
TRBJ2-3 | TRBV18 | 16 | CASSPPVGTSTDTQYF
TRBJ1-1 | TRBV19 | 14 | CASKRRGSDTEAFF
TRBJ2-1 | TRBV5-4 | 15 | CASSEKGLGNSEQFF
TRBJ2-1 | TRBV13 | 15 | CASSLEGTSPNEQFF
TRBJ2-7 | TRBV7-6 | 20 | CASSLGGGAPGRGVSYEQYF
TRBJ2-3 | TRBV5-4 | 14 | CASSPLEGVDTQYF
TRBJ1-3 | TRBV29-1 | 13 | CSVGHISGNTIYF
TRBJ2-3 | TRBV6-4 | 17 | CASSDSAGTGGTDTQYF
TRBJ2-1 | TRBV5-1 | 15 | CASSLVFTGADEQFF
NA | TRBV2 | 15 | CASSSAGTGWGEQYF
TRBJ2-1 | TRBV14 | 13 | CASSQQGHNEQFF
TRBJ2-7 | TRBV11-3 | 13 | CASSLGGADEQYF
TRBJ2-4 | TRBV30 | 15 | CAWSVQGLAGFIQYF
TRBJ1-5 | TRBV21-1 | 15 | CASSKIPRGNQPQHF
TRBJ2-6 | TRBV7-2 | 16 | CASSRQTGLGANGLTF
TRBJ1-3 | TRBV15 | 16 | CATSRPRRDSGNTIYF
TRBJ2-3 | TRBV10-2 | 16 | CASNVGLAGLRDTQYF
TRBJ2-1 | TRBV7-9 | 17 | CASSLAWADRGLYEQFF
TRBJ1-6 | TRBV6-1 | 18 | CASSEVPKESSYNSPLHF
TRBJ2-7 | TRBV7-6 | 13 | CASSLRGSYEQYF
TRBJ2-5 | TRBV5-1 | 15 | CASSLARNRGETQYF
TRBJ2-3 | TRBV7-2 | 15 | CASSYTVDSTDTQYF
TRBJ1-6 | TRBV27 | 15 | CASGRDKVKGSPLHF
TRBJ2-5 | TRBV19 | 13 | CASSSTTKETQYF
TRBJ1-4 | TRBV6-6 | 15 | CASSYPQTGNEKLFF
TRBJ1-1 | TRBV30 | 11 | CAWSGQGEAFF
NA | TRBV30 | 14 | CAWSEGDSNYEQYF
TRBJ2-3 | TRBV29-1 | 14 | CSVPTSGGFDTQYF
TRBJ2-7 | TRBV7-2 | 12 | CASSYTWAEQYF